This passage covers 17 T cell receptor beta chains from one sample sequenced in a study of cytomegalovirus exposure and HLA in healthy donors. A multiplex PCR was run with 60 Vbeta primers and 13 Jbeta primers. TCRdb's copy holds only in-frame clones and misses some; the assay was immunoSEQ multiplex PCR. Among over 85,000 clones listed, 67% were seen once. Material for sequencing was PBMCs. The receptors originated from a man aged 25 to 40 in good health and CMV-seronegative.

The chain recombines TRBV11-2 with TRBJ2-7; D might be TRBD1 (5 bases). This CDR3 has 13 amino acids. V was clipped by 5 bases and J by 5 bases, with 13 bases between them. CDR1 and CDR2 (germline): SGHAT, FQNNGV. The DNA for the CDR3 is TGTGCCAGCAGCCCGCAATCAGGGAACGAGCAGTACTTC. Protein: CASSPQSGNEQYF.

The V gene is TRBV28, the J gene TRBJ1-2; D remains unclear. There are 16 residues in the CDR3. V was shortened by 2 bases and J by 1 base, with 14 bases between the two germline ends. From germline, CDR1 is MDHEN and CDR2 SYDVKM. In nucleotides, the CDR3 is TGTGCCAGCAGTTTAGGGGAGGGAGTTGATAACTATGGCTACACCTTC. The encoded protein is CASSLGEGVDNYGYTF.

This clone was found a few times. The V and J genes are TRBV7-9 and TRBJ2-7; TRBD1 matches 10 bases. The CDR3 contains 14 residues. Trimming cost V 5 bases and J 5 bases; bases outside gene matches: 6. The germline V gene has CDR1 SEHNR and CDR2 FQNEAQ (reference sequence). CDR3 sequence reads: CASSARDRGNEQYF. The CDR3 region has the DNA TGTGCCAGCAGCGCCAGGGACAGGGGTAACGAGCAGTACTTC.

This chain uses TRBV7-8 with TRBJ2-7; the match to TRBD1 covers 9 bases. This CDR3 has 14 amino acids. CDR1 is SGHVS, CDR2 FQNEAQ, per germline. J gave up 6 bases and V 5 bases, and 8 bases lay outside the gene matches. This CDR3 reads CASSTGTGKGEQYF. In DNA, the CDR3 is TGTGCCAGCAGCACAGGGACAGGGAAGGGCGAGCAGTACTTC.

The chain joins TRBV5-4 to TRBJ1-2, with 8 bases that match TRBD1. In germline, CDR1 is SGHNT, CDR2 YYREEE (reference sequence). The CDR3 totals 13 residues. Trimming removed 4 bases from V and 3 bases from J; junction bases left unmatched: 2. This CDR3 is CASSAGGDYGYTF. CDR3 sequence (DNA): TGTGCCAGCAGCGCAGGGGGCGACTATGGCTACACCTTC.

This clone came up once. The V and J genes are TRBV29-1 and TRBJ1-2, with D maybe TRBD1 (5 bases). Trimming stripped 7 bases from V and 1 base from J, with 13 bases between. The CDR3 spans 13 residues. The germline gives CDR1 SQVTM, CDR2 ANQGSEA. The DNA for the CDR3 is TGCAGCGACTGGGGGGGAATTAACTATGGCTACACCTTC. Protein: CSDWGGINYGYTF.

The chain has TRBV6-6 and TRBJ2-2; D uncertain. Trimming pared 6 bases from V and 1 base from J, leaving 12 bases between. Germline V gives CDR1 MNHNY, CDR2 SVGAGI (reference sequence). The CDR3 has 15 residues. CDR3 coding DNA: TGTGCCAGCAGCCTGCGGTCGGGGAACACCGGGGAGCTGTTTTTT. This encodes CASSLRSGNTGELFF.

The gene calls are TRBV7-8 and TRBJ1-4; TRBD1 aligns across 10 bases. The V and J ends lost 10 bases and 5 bases, in that order; junction bases with no gene match: 13. Germline V gene lookup returns CDR1 SGHVS and CDR2 FQNEAQ. This CDR3 is 16 amino acids long. As DNA, the CDR3 is TGTGCCACCCACCCAAGGACGGACAGGGGGAATGAAAAACTGTTTTTT. Its protein product is CATHPRTDRGNEKLFF. Drawing the rest from reference TRBV7-8 and TRBJ1-4, the complete variable domain is GAGVSQSPRYKVAKRGQDVALRCDPISGHVSLFWYQQALGQGPEFLTYFQNEAQLDKSGLPSDRFFAERPEGSVSTLKIQRTQQEDSAVYLCATHPRTDRGNEKLFFGSGTQLSVL.

The CDR3: CASSLVRCVFSGSHEQYF. CDR3 in DNA: TGCGCCAGCAGCTTGGTCAGGTGCGTATTTAGCGGGAGCCACGAGCAGTACTTC. J is TRBJ2-7 and V is TRBV5-1, with 9 bases fitting TRBD2. The germline CDR1 and CDR2 sequences are SGHRS and YFSETQ. This CDR3 has 18 amino acids. Germline trimming cut 0 bases from V and 5 bases from J; bases unmatched to any gene: 15.

This clone has a handful of counts. The chain recombines TRBV19 with TRBJ1-6; 7 positions match TRBD1. This CDR3 has 14 residues. Germline V gene lookup returns CDR1 LNHDA and CDR2 SQIVND (reference sequence). V lost 7 bases and J lost 7; bases outside the gene matches: 7. CDR3: CASKDTGVNSPLHF. The CDR3 DNA follows: TGTGCCAGTAAGGACACAGGGGTCAATTCACCCCTCCACTTT.

J is TRBJ2-1 and V is TRBV28; TRBD2 agrees at 10 bases. CDR1 and CDR2 from the germline V gene are MDHEN and SYDVKM. The J segment lost 7 bases and the V segment lost 5 bases, leaving 5 bases of the junction unmatched. CDR3 length: 14 residues. CDR3 in DNA: TGTGCCAGCAGTCTTCTAGCGGGAGAAAATGAGCAGTTCTTC. Amino acid sequence: CASSLLAGENEQFF.

The chain links TRBV5-6 to TRBJ1-2, with TRBD1 as a possible D gene (5 bases). Germline-derived CDR1 and CDR2 are SGHDT and YYEEEE. The CDR3 is 15 residues long. V gave up 1 base and J gave up 5 bases, with 15 bases separating them. The CDR3 coding sequence is TGTGCCAGCAGCTTGATCGCCAGGGCAGGTTATGGCTACACCTTC. This encodes CASSLIARAGYGYTF.

DNA for the CDR3: TGTGCCAGCAGCTTATCCAGGGGGCCGACAGATACGCAGTATTTT. This codes for CASSLSRGPTDTQYF. This rearrangement joins TRBV7-3 to TRBJ2-3; 8 bases map to TRBD1. This CDR3 region has 15 residues. After removal of 2 bases from V and 3 bases from J, the junction contained 4 bases not matched to a gene. Per germline, CDR1 SGHTA and CDR2 FQGTGA.

This chain connects TRBV30 to TRBJ1-5, with 7 positions matching TRBD1. The ends lost 3 bases at V and 3 bases at J; junction bases unmatched: 8. In germline, CDR1 is GTSNPN, CDR2 SVGIG (reference sequence). This CDR3 is built from 15 residues. The CDR3 loop reads CAWSRGAGTNQPQHF. The CDR3 DNA follows: TGTGCCTGGAGCAGGGGGGCAGGGACCAATCAGCCCCAGCATTTT.

The DNA of the CDR3 is TGTGCCACCACGTTCAACAGGAGAGGTGAAGCTTTCTTT. It yields the protein CATTFNRRGEAFF. The chain couples TRBV15 to TRBJ1-1; weak D call: TRBD1 (5 bases). V dropped 7 bases and J dropped 7 bases, with 16 bases sitting between them. The CDR3 extends over 13 amino acids. Germline V gene sequence: CDR1 LNHNV, CDR2 YYDKDF (reference sequence).

The chain joins TRBV5-1 to TRBJ2-3; 14 nucleotides line up with TRBD2. The germline CDR1 and CDR2 sequences are SGHRS and YFSETQ. The CDR3 consists of 19 residues. V was pared by 4 bases and J by 5 bases, with 15 bases of the junction left unmatched. The CDR3 bases are TGCGCCAGCAGCGGGGGACTAGCGGGAGAATGGTCTTATGGAGATACGCAGTATTTT. It codes for CASSGGLAGEWSYGDTQYF.

V gene TRBV9 combines with J gene TRBJ2-1; TRBD2 agrees at 10 bases. V was pared by 2 bases and J by 7 bases, with 9 bases of the junction left unmatched. The germline gives CDR1 SGDLS, CDR2 YYNGEE. The CDR3 totals 16 residues. The CDR3 sequence: CASSVATSGVGNEQFF. The CDR3 region has the DNA TGTGCCAGCAGCGTGGCCACTAGCGGGGTTGGTAATGAGCAGTTCTTC.